What follows are 28 T cell receptor beta chains derived from one specimen sequenced in a study of CD4 T cells in relation to SARS-CoV-2 and coronaviruses. These receptors' antigens are unknown. The method was immunoSEQ multiplex PCR; TCRdb's version includes in-frame clones alone and lacks a portion of them. This sample yields approximately 20,000 clones, of which less than 80% are seen a single time; approximately 15% belongs to the top ten. CD4+ T cells from unexposed donors were obtained before the COVID-19 pandemic (2011-2018). CD4+ T cells were isolated from the cells after 10 days of culture. Specimen: CD4+ T cells from PBMCs, cultured in vitro. All receptors derive from a human donor in good health.

The chain joins TRBV5-5 to TRBJ2-2, with D maybe TRBD1 (5 bases). CDR1 SGHKS and CDR2 YYEKEE come from the germline V gene (reference sequence). V gave up 1 base and J gave up 7 bases, with 11 bases separating them. The CDR3 spans 14 residues. The CDR3 DNA reads TGTGCCAGCAGCTTGTCTTCAGGGATCGGGGAGCTGTTTTTT. It codes for CASSLSSGIGELFF.

The rearrangement uses TRBV5-1 and TRBJ2-6, with TRBD1 matching 8 bases. The length of the CDR3 is 17 residues. Germline CDR1 is SGHRS and CDR2 is YFSETQ. The CDR3 coding sequence is TGCGCAGAGTCCCCGGGACAGGCACTATCCGGGGCCAACGTCCTGACTTTC. Translated: CAESPGQALSGANVLTF.

The rearrangement links TRBV24-1 to TRBJ2-5; a possible D gene is TRBD1 (6 bases). V lost 5 bases, J lost 4 bases, and 13 bases lay in between. The CDR3 sequence is 14 residues long. Looked up from germline, CDR1 is KGHDR and CDR2 is SFDVKD. In DNA form, the CDR3 reads TGTGCCACCAGTGCGGCAGGGGTAATAGAGACCCAGTACTTC. It codes for CATSAAGVIETQYF.

This rearrangement joins TRBV20-1 to TRBJ2-7, with TRBD2 matching 7 bases. CDR3 length: 14 residues. The V gene's germline CDR1 is DFQATT and CDR2 SNEGSKA (reference sequence). V lost 3 bases and J lost 0; bases outside the gene matches: 5. CDR3 nucleotides: TGCAGTGCTAGTGCGGGAGTTCTCTCCTACGAGCAGTACTTC. Protein product: CSASAGVLSYEQYF.

This clone turned up a few times. The chain recombines TRBV18 with TRBJ1-1, with D possibly matching TRBD1 (5 bases). Trimming took 3 bases from V and 0 from J, leaving 14 bases between them. The germline V gene has CDR1 KGHSH and CDR2 LQKENI. This CDR3 region has 16 residues. The DNA of the CDR3 is TGTGCCAGCTCACCCAGGGAGGTCTCGATGAACACTGAAGCTTTCTTT. It translates to CASSPREVSMNTEAFF.

The V gene is TRBV5-1, the J gene TRBJ1-6; maybe TRBD1 (6 bases). The CDR3 is 15 residues long. From germline, CDR1 is SGHRS and CDR2 YFSETQ. The germline V and J ends were trimmed by 0 bases and 10 bases, with 14 bases remaining between them. CDR3 in DNA: TGCGCCAGCAGCTTGGTACAGGGAGGTCGATCACCCCTCCACTTT. Translation gives CASSLVQGGRSPLHF.

The V and J genes are TRBV9 and TRBJ2-1; TRBD1 or TRBD2 may be the D gene (5 bases each). The CDR3 consists of 17 residues. The ends were cut back, 3 bases at V and 6 bases at J, with 22 bases in the middle. Germline loops: CDR1 SGDLS, CDR2 YYNGEE. CDR3 amino acids: CASSASFGAALLNEQFF. Here the CDR3 DNA reads TGTGCCAGCAGCGCCTCGTTCGGGGCGGCCCTCCTCAATGAGCAGTTCTTC.

This chain connects TRBV1 to TRBJ2-2; the DNA was not used to check the table's D call, TRBD1. TRBV1 corresponds to a pseudogene. The CDR3 covers 19 residues. In DNA, the CDR3 is TGCACCAGCAGGGACGGCCGGGACAGGGCCCCTCTTGGAACCGGGGAGCTGTTTTTT. This codes for CTSRDGRDRAPLGTGELFF.

This clone was observed a single time. The chain has TRBV30 and TRBJ1-6; D unclear. This CDR3 has 14 amino acids. Trimming shortened V by 1 base and J by 9 bases, and 13 bases separated the two germline ends. The germline CDR1 and CDR2 sequences are GTSNPN and SVGIG (reference sequence). CDR3 nucleotide sequence: TGTGCCTGGAGTGCTGCGTTTATCGTTTCACCCCTCCACTTT. Encoded protein: CAWSAAFIVSPLHF.

The V call is TRBV6-5, the J call TRBJ1-2, with 9 nucleotides matching TRBD1. With V trimmed by 2 bases and J by 5 bases, 9 bases remained unmatched. The CDR3 contains 16 residues. Germline loops: CDR1 MNHEY, CDR2 SVGAGI. The CDR3 DNA sequence: TGTGCCAGCAGTTACACAGGACAGGGGAGTGGGTATGGCTACACCTTC. This sequence encodes CASSYTGQGSGYGYTF.

This chain connects TRBV28 to TRBJ1-3; tentatively, D is TRBD1 (6 bases). The CDR3 loop spans 14 amino acids. Deletions cut 6 bases from V and 2 bases from J, with 11 bases between. CDR1 is MDHEN and CDR2 is SYDVKM in the germline V gene. The CDR3 sequence: CASREGGAGNTIYF. CDR3 in DNA: TGTGCCAGCAGAGAGGGGGGCGCTGGAAACACCATATATTTT. The variable domain in full, completed from reference TRBV28 and TRBJ1-3, reads DVKVTQSSRYLVKRTGEKVFLECVQDMDHENMFWYRQDPGLGLRLIYFSYDVKMKEKGDIPEGYSVSREKKERFSLILESASTNQTSMYLCASREGGAGNTIYFGEGSWLTVV.

The chain recombines TRBV24-1 with TRBJ2-3; possibly TRBD1 for D (6 bases). There are 17 residues in the CDR3. The V end was cut by 1 base, the J end by 0 bases, with 13 bases between. Germline assignment: CDR1 KGHDR and CDR2 SFDVKD. The CDR3 sequence is CATSDFRRGSSTDTQYF. The CDR3 DNA reads as TGTGCCACCAGTGATTTTCGTAGGGGGTCAAGCACAGATACGCAGTATTTT.

The rearrangement uses TRBV12-3 or TRBV12-4 and TRBJ2-7, with D possibly TRBD1 on 6 matching bases. The CDR3 length is 12 residues. V gave up 6 bases and J gave up 4 bases, with 10 bases separating them. The CDR3 region has the DNA TGTGCCAGCAGCAGGGGTAGGTACGAGCAGTACTTC. It codes for CASSRGRYEQYF.

This clone came up a few times. The V call is TRBV9, the J call TRBJ1-6; D gene uncertain. Trimming removed 2 bases at V and 13 bases at J, with 13 bases between. Germline V lookup: CDR1 SGDLS, CDR2 YYNGEE. CDR3 length equals 13 residues. The CDR3 coding sequence is TGTGCCAGCAGCGTCGGCGAACTGCCGCCCCTCCACTTT. It yields the protein CASSVGELPPLHF.

As regards this clone: At one end, the junction sequence differs from germline, possibly due to a read error. This chain links TRBV12-3 or TRBV12-4 with TRBJ1-2; D is ambiguous. The CDR3 has 12 residues. The CDR3 coding sequence is TGTGCCAGCAGTTTAGGGACCGACCTTGGAGGCTTC. Its translation is CASSLGTDLGGF.

The chain joins TRBV7-9 to TRBJ2-5; D is uncertain. This CDR3 is built from 12 residues. Per germline, CDR1 SEHNR and CDR2 FQNEAQ (reference sequence). Trimming cost V 3 bases and J 4 bases, with 6 bases left between them. CDR3 residues: CASSFVGETQYF. The CDR3 nucleotides read TGTGCCAGCAGCTTTGTCGGAGAGACCCAGTACTTC.

The count of this clone is one. The rearrangement joins TRBV5-4 to TRBJ2-2; 10 nucleotides line up with TRBD2. Germline V lookup: CDR1 SGHNT, CDR2 YYREEE (reference sequence). This CDR3 spans 16 amino acids. V was pared by 4 bases and J by 6 bases, with 9 bases of the junction left unmatched. The CDR3 loop reads CASSPAGGLLAGELFF. The CDR3 nucleotides are TGTGCCAGCAGCCCAGCGGGAGGGCTTCTTGCCGGGGAGCTGTTTTTT. Complete variable domain (other parts from reference TRBV5-4 and TRBJ2-2): ETGVTQSPTHLIKTRGQQVTLRCSSQSGHNTVSWYQQALGQGPQFIFQYYREEENGRGNFPPRFSGLQFPNYSSELNVNALELDDSALYLCASSPAGGLLAGELFFGEGSRLTVL.

V usage is TRBV11-2 and J usage is TRBJ1-1, with D uncertain. Trimming took off 1 base at V and 5 bases at J, with 11 bases between the two ends. Germline V CDR1 and CDR2: SGHAT, FQNNGV. This CDR3 is built from 14 residues. CDR3 in amino acids: CASSLAGRGTEAFF. CDR3 nucleotides: TGTGCCAGCAGCTTAGCAGGCCGAGGGACTGAAGCTTTCTTT.

The rearrangement joins TRBV18 to TRBJ1-1, with D possibly TRBD1 on 5 matching bases. The CDR3 length is 20 residues. V lost 2 bases and J 0 bases, leaving 25 bases between the germline ends. The germline V gene has CDR1 KGHSH and CDR2 LQKENI. CDR3 sequence (DNA): TGTGCCAGCTCACCAAATTCCTTAACAGGAGCCGGGGGTATGAACACTGAAGCTTTCTTT. Amino acid sequence: CASSPNSLTGAGGMNTEAFF.

The chain recombines TRBV6-6 with TRBJ2-3; 10 bases are shared with TRBD2. The CDR3 runs 15 residues. Germline V CDR1 and CDR2: MNHNY, SVGAGI (reference sequence). Trimming removed 4 bases from V and 0 bases from J; junction bases left unmatched: 1. CDR3 sequence: CASSLTSGSTDTQYF. In nucleotides, the CDR3 is TGTGCCAGCAGTTTGACTAGCGGGAGCACAGATACGCAGTATTTT.

The J gene is TRBJ2-3, the V gene TRBV4-2; 8 bases agree with TRBD2. This CDR3 contains 20 residues. V gave up 0 bases and J gave up 0 bases; unmatched junction bases: 14. CDR1 is LGHNA and CDR2 is YNFKEQ in the germline V gene. CDR3 residues: CASSQEVRAGESASTDTQYF. Written as DNA, the CDR3 is TGTGCCAGCAGCCAAGAGGTTAGAGCGGGAGAGTCCGCTAGCACAGATACGCAGTATTTT.

This clone was detected a few times. The chain is built from TRBV9 and TRBJ2-7; D gene unclear. Germline-derived CDR1 and CDR2 are SGDLS and YYNGEE. This CDR3 is built from 15 residues. With 4 bases removed from V and 0 bases from J, the gap between germline ends came to 14 bases. For the CDR3, the DNA is TGTGCCAGCAGCCCCCGTTTTTTGAGCTCCTACGAGCAGTACTTC. Encoded protein: CASSPRFLSSYEQYF.

This clone turned up a few times. This chain uses TRBV7-9 with TRBJ1-3; possible D gene TRBD1, 6 bases. Germline V gene lookup returns CDR1 SEHNR and CDR2 FQNEAQ (reference sequence). This CDR3 comprises 16 residues. V gave up 5 bases and J gave up 0 bases, with 14 bases separating them. The CDR3 bases are TGTGCCAGCAGCACCAACACAGGGAGCTCTGGAAACACCATATATTTT. Its translation is CASSTNTGSSGNTIYF.

V gene TRBV6-5 combines with J gene TRBJ1-2; D uncertain. The CDR3 runs 14 residues. Germline V CDR1 and CDR2: MNHEY, SVGAGI. Trimming left V 6 bases short and J 4 bases short, with 15 bases between. The CDR3 DNA is TGTGCCAGCAGCCTAAGCCAGACCTTCTATGGCTACACCTTC. Protein sequence: CASSLSQTFYGYTF.

The chain employs TRBV5-1 and TRBJ2-3; 11 positions match TRBD2. Germline V gene data show CDR1 as SGHRS and CDR2 as YFSETQ. The CDR3 length is 18 residues. V lost 5 bases, J lost 0 bases, and 11 bases stayed unmatched. CDR3: CASRLRASGRFSTDTQYF. The CDR3 nucleotides read TGCGCCAGCAGGTTAAGGGCTAGCGGGAGGTTTAGCACAGATACGCAGTATTTT.

This chain connects TRBV25-1 to TRBJ2-7; no clear D gene. The CDR3 length is 12 residues. Trimming took 2 bases from V and 0 from J, leaving 2 bases between them. Per germline, CDR1 MGHDK and CDR2 SYGVNS. In DNA, the CDR3 is TGTGCCAGCAGTGAAGGCTCCTACGAGCAGTACTTC. Encoded protein: CASSEGSYEQYF.

The chain couples TRBV28 to TRBJ1-2; 9 bases are a match to TRBD1. This CDR3 contains 16 residues. Per germline, CDR1 MDHEN and CDR2 SYDVKM. The J segment lost 3 bases and the V segment lost 11 bases, leaving 16 bases of the junction unmatched. The CDR3 protein is CAGSTGTGPFYYGYTF. The CDR3 region has the DNA TGTGCCGGTAGTACCGGGACAGGGCCTTTTTACTATGGCTACACCTTC.

The chain uses TRBV28 and TRBJ1-2, with 10 bases aligning to TRBD1. The trim removed 6 bases at V and 2 bases at J, leaving 6 bases unmatched. This CDR3 spans 15 amino acids. Germline CDR1 is MDHEN and CDR2 is SYDVKM. The CDR3 reads CASSSDRGHNYGYTF. The DNA for the CDR3 is TGTGCCAGCAGCTCCGACAGGGGGCACAACTATGGCTACACCTTC.